The clone carrying this TCR beta chain appeared once. Its target is not known. This sample was included in a study of shared clonotypes between healthy human individuals. Assay execution proceeded at the deep level. The data were produced by immunoSEQ multiplex PCR, yet TCRdb's version contains in-frame clones alone and is incomplete. Found here are about 2.1 million clones, 93% of them singletons; the top ten hold 1.5% to 2%. Study results and limitations: It was the few donors that limited the genetic and exposure-history diversity represented. Clonotypes not shared had lower generation probabilities than those common to all four donors.

As defined, naive CD8 cells were CD45RO-negative and positively selected for CCR7, with terminally differentiated effector memory CD45RA+ cells excluded. The source of this sequence is a man between 18 and 35 years old in good health. Some clones in this sample may be carry-over from other donors' samples. The sequenced sample was naive CD8+ T cells from PBMCs.

Here the CDR3 DNA reads TGTGCCAGCAGTTTTTGGGGACATGAGCAGTTCTTC. Translation: CASSFWGHEQFF. V and J are TRBV27 and TRBJ2-1; possibly TRBD1 or TRBD2 for D (5 bases each). This CDR3 has 12 residues. The germline gives CDR1 MNHEY, CDR2 SMNVEV (reference sequence). Trimming cost V 3 bases and J 8 bases, with 8 bases left between them.